The following is a T cell receptor (beta chain) sequence with its context. Its antigen remains unidentified. This CDR3 has 15 amino acids. CDR1 is MNHNY and CDR2 is SVGAGI in the germline V gene (reference sequence). V lost 2 bases and J lost 2, with 12 bases in between. The data stem from a study of PD-L1 blockade in urothelial cancer. Across the whole study: The patients had undergone anywhere from 0 to 3 prior chemotherapy regimens. Blood samples contained a median about 140,000 T cells. Points from the study as a whole: Expansion of tumor-associated blood clones at 3 weeks was greater in durable-benefit patients.

Method: immunoSEQ multiplex PCR; TCRdb's copy keeps in-frame clones and lacks some. This sample has under 150,000 clones, with about 89% found just once. As for time point: peripheral blood 6 weeks after treatment start. The clonotype was recovered from a man aged 60 to 75 with urothelial cancer. Sequenced material: PBMCs, taken around atezolizumab (anti-PD-L1) treatment. This sequence joins TRBV6-6 and TRBJ1-2; no reliable D call. CDR3 amino acids: CASSYDLRRNYGYTF. The CDR3 DNA is TGTGCCAGCAGTTACGACCTACGGAGAAACTATGGCTACACCTTC.